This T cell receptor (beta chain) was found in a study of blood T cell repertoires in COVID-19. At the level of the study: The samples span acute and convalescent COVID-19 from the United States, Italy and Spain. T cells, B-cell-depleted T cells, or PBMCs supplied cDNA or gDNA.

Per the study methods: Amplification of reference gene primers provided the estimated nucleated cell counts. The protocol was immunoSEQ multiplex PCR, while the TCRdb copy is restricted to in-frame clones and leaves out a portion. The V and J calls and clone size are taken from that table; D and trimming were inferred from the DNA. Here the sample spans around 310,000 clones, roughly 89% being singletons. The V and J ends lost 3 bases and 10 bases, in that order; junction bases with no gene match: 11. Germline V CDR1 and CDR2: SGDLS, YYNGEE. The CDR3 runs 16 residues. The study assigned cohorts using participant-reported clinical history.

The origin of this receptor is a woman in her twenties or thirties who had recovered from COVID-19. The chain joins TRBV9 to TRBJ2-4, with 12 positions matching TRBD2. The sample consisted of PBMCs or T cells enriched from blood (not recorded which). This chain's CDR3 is CASSGGTSGRSGIQYF. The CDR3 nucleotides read TGTGCCAGCAGCGGAGGTACTAGCGGGAGGTCGGGAATTCAGTACTTC.